These 27 T cell receptor beta chains share one sample of origin, sequenced in a study of T cells in Graves' hyperthyroidism and ophthalmopathy (dated by TCRdb to the late 2010s). The protocol used for the library was multiplex PCR. These reads were obtained on an Illumina HiSeq 2000. TCR beta CDR3 regions were amplified from RNA transcripts. The TCR CDR3 was subjected to a first round of RT-PCR using the HTBI primer set and the Qiagen OneStep RT-PCR kit. TCRdb reanalyzed the raw reads on its own, using fastp at Q25 for trimming and MiXCR for clone calling, and kept in-frame beta chains. CDR3 protein duplicates are merged, each entry listing the most common genes and DNA. In this sample the table shows some 350,000 distinct CDR3 sequences, roughly 15% of which occur a single time. The ten largest clones add up to approximately 19% of the sample. Sequenced material: blood. These receptors all come from a woman aged 55-69 years with Graves' ophthalmopathy.

This clonotype was seen repeatedly, ten times or more. The rearrangement uses TRBV5-6 and TRBJ2-1; weak D call: TRBD2 (5 bases). V shed 0 bases and J shed 10 bases, with 8 bases lying between them. The CDR3 runs 12 residues. Germline V gene data show CDR1 as SGHDT and CDR2 as YYEEEE. Here the CDR3 reads CASSLEREEQFF. In DNA form, the CDR3 reads TGTGCCAGCAGCTTGGAACGGGAAGAGCAGTTCTTC.

This clonotype was recorded at least ten times. This chain connects TRBV28 to TRBJ2-7, with 12 bases that match TRBD2. CDR3 length: 13 residues. CDR1 is MDHEN and CDR2 is SYDVKM in the germline V gene. Trimming at V came to 6 bases and at J to 6 bases, leaving 3 bases not matched to a gene. CDR3 bases: TGTGCCAGCAGGTCTAGCGGGAGGGCCGAGCAGTACTTC. Translation gives CASRSSGRAEQYF.

There are many counts of this clonotype. The rearrangement uses TRBV12-3 or TRBV12-4 and TRBJ2-3; TRBD1 matches at 8 bases. The CDR3 is 16 amino acids. The V and J ends lost 6 bases and 0 bases, in that order; junction bases with no gene match: 8. The CDR3 sequence: CASSWDRTTSTDTQYF. The DNA of the CDR3 is TGTGCCAGCAGCTGGGACAGGACTACTAGCACAGATACGCAGTATTTT.

Of note for this clonotype: This may stem from a read error, because a much larger clone lies one nucleotide away. In DNA, the CDR3 is TGTGCCAGCAGCGCGGGTACTATGAGCAGGGGACTCTCCTACGAGCAGTACTTC. Protein product: CASSAGTMSRGLSYEQYF. J is TRBJ2-7 and V is TRBV9; possibly TRBD1 or TRBD2 for D (6 bases each). The CDR3 sequence is 18 residues long. Trimming shortened V by 3 bases and J by 0 bases, and 22 bases separated the two germline ends. CDR1 SGDLS and CDR2 YYNGEE come from the germline V gene.

At least ten counts were recorded for this clonotype. The chain links TRBV6-1 to TRBJ2-1; TRBD2 aligns across 11 bases. Losses at the gene ends were 6 bases for V and 7 bases for J; bases not matched to a gene: 11. The CDR3 contains 16 residues. Germline V gene sequence: CDR1 MNHNS, CDR2 SASEGT. The CDR3 DNA is TGTGCCAGCAGCGCCCTTACTAGCGGGAGAGGTAATGAGCAGTTCTTC. It yields the protein CASSALTSGRGNEQFF.

In this sample, this clonotype turned up many times. This chain joins TRBV5-1 and TRBJ2-1; D possibly matches TRBD1 or TRBD2 (5 bases each). Trimming removed 1 base at V and 5 bases at J, with 10 bases between. The CDR3 loop spans 14 amino acids. Germline assignment: CDR1 SGHRS and CDR2 YFSETQ. CDR3 nucleotides: TGCGCCAGCAGCTTGTACCAGGGAGACAATGAGCAGTTCTTC. Translation gives CASSLYQGDNEQFF.

This clonotype has more than one count but fewer than ten. The chain couples TRBV12-3 or TRBV12-4 to TRBJ1-2; 7 bases agree with TRBD1. The CDR3 sequence is 15 residues long. The trim removed 5 bases at V and 2 bases at J, leaving 8 bases unmatched. CDR3 region: CASSPYRGTNYGYTF. CDR3 bases: TGTGCCAGCAGTCCATACAGGGGCACCAACTATGGCTACACCTTC.

The genes are TRBV28 and TRBJ2-6, with D unclear. V lost 2 bases to trimming and J lost 4 bases, with 9 bases between them. CDR1 is MDHEN and CDR2 is SYDVKM in the germline V gene. The CDR3 contains 15 residues. The CDR3 reads CASSLKGSGANVLTF. The CDR3 DNA sequence: TGTGCCAGCAGTTTAAAAGGTTCGGGGGCCAACGTCCTGACTTTC.

The chain is built from TRBV10-3 and TRBJ2-3; D possibly corresponds to TRBD2 (5 bases). V lost 0 bases, J lost 0 bases, and 16 bases lay in between. The CDR3 covers 18 residues. CDR1 is ENHRY, CDR2 SYGVKD, per germline. CDR3 coding DNA: TGTGCCATCAGTGAGTCCGACGATAGCGCAGTGAGCACAGATACGCAGTATTTT. Amino acids: CAISESDDSAVSTDTQYF.

This chain uses TRBV30 with TRBJ1-1; D unresolved. Between the trimmed V and J ends, which lost 4 bases and 0 bases, there was a span of 12 bases. This CDR3 spans 14 amino acids. Germline V gene data show CDR1 as GTSNPN and CDR2 as SVGIG (reference sequence). In DNA, the CDR3 is TGTGCCTGGACCCTAGTCCCAGTGAACACTGAAGCTTTCTTT. It specifies CAWTLVPVNTEAFF. The whole variable domain, filled in from reference TRBV30 and TRBJ1-1, reads SQTIHQWPATLVQPVGSPLSLECTVEGTSNPNLYWYRQAAGRGLQLLFYSVGIGQISSEVPQNLSASRPQDRQFILSSKKLLLSDSGFYLCAWTLVPVNTEAFFGQGTRLTVV.

The rearrangement joins TRBV24-1 to TRBJ2-3; D gene ambiguous. With 4 bases removed from V and 1 base from J, the gap between germline ends came to 8 bases. Germline V lookup: CDR1 KGHDR, CDR2 SFDVKD. The CDR3 is 14 residues long. In DNA, the CDR3 is TGTGCCACCAGTGAAACGGCGGGCACAGATACGCAGTATTTT. This translates into CATSETAGTDTQYF.

Ten or more counts support this clonotype. The J gene is TRBJ1-5, the V gene TRBV5-5, with D perhaps TRBD1 (5 bases). V lost 1 base to trimming and J lost 0 bases, with 11 bases between them. Germline V gene lookup returns CDR1 SGHKS and CDR2 YYEKEE (reference sequence). The CDR3 covers 16 residues. The CDR3, as DNA: TGTGCCAGCAGCTTGAGTACAGGCCATAGCAATCAGCCCCAGCATTTT. Its translation is CASSLSTGHSNQPQHF.

The sample holds many counts of this clonotype. J is TRBJ2-5 and V is TRBV5-1; 11 nucleotides agree with TRBD1. Germline V gene data show CDR1 as SGHRS and CDR2 as YFSETQ. This CDR3 spans 16 amino acids. Germline trimming cut 4 bases from V and 3 bases from J; bases unmatched to any gene: 8. For the CDR3, the DNA is TGCGCCAGCAGCCTTGCTGGACAGGGGGCCGAAGAGACCCAGTACTTC. Translated: CASSLAGQGAEETQYF.

This clonotype was seen a handful of times. V is TRBV24-1 and J is TRBJ2-1, with D perhaps TRBD2 (6 bases). The germline V gene has CDR1 KGHDR and CDR2 SFDVKD. The germline V and J ends were trimmed by 5 bases and 8 bases, with 12 bases remaining between them. CDR3 length equals 13 residues. This CDR3 is CATSGGGADEQFF. Here the CDR3 DNA reads TGTGCCACCAGTGGTGGAGGGGCCGATGAGCAGTTCTTC.

Ten or more counts support this clonotype. The chain links TRBV27 to TRBJ2-7; 9 bases agree with TRBD2. The V segment lost 3 bases and the J segment 4 bases; nucleotides outside the gene matches: 7. The CDR3 is made up of 15 amino acids. The germline CDR1 and CDR2 sequences are MNHEY and SMNVEV (reference sequence). CDR3 amino acids: CASSFSGLALYEQYF. CDR3 DNA sequence: TGTGCCAGCAGTTTCTCGGGACTAGCCCTATACGAGCAGTACTTC.

This clonotype was picked up many times. V is TRBV7-2 and J is TRBJ2-7; perhaps TRBD2 as D (9 bases). The CDR3 runs 17 residues. V was pared by 2 bases and J by 3 bases, with 20 bases between. Germline CDR1 reads SGHTA; CDR2 reads FQGNSA. CDR3 residues: CASSLSGGPDRVYEQYF. In DNA form, the CDR3 reads TGTGCCAGCAGCTTAAGCGGGGGGCCGGACAGGGTCTACGAGCAGTACTTC.

This clonotype was found many times. The rearrangement links TRBV27 to TRBJ1-1, with D perhaps matching TRBD1 (5 bases). V was shortened by 6 bases and J by 7 bases, with 18 bases between the two germline ends. Germline CDR1 MNHEY, CDR2 SMNVEV (reference sequence). The CDR3 is 14 amino acids. This CDR3 is CASSPLAGSGEAFF. The CDR3 DNA sequence: TGTGCCAGCAGCCCTTTGGCAGGGTCGGGTGAAGCTTTCTTT.

This clonotype was seen at least ten times. The CDR3 nucleotides read TGCAGTTTACCGACTAGCGGGGAAGAGACCCAGTACTTC. It encodes CSLPTSGEETQYF. V gene TRBV20-1 combines with J gene TRBJ2-5, with TRBD2 identical over 11 bases. Germline lookup yields CDR1 DFQATT and CDR2 SNEGSKA (reference sequence). V lost 8 bases and J lost 3; bases outside the gene matches: 5. CDR3 length equals 13 residues.

This clonotype was seen many times. V usage is TRBV5-1 and J usage is TRBJ1-1, with D hard to call. Germline CDR1 and CDR2: SGHRS and YFSETQ. V was shortened by 4 bases and J by 6 bases, with 7 bases between the two germline ends. This CDR3 has 11 residues. As DNA, the CDR3 is TGCGCCAGCAGCGATGCCGCTGAAGCTTTCTTT. Translated: CASSDAAEAFF. Complete variable domain (other parts from reference TRBV5-1 and TRBJ1-1): KAGVTQTPRYLIKTRGQQVTLSCSPISGHRSVSWYQQTPGQGLQFLFEYFSETQRNKGNFPGRFSGRQFSNSRSEMNVSTLELGDSALYLCASSDAAEAFFGQGTRLTVV.

This clonotype has ten or more counts. The rearrangement joins TRBV12-5 to TRBJ2-1, with D uncertain. The CDR3 runs 12 residues. Germline V gene sequence: CDR1 LGHNT, CDR2 FRNRAP. V was cut by 6 bases and J by 5 bases, with 8 bases left in between. The DNA of the CDR3 is TGTGCTAGTGGCCGACTGAACAATGAGCAGTTCTTC. Its protein product is CASGRLNNEQFF.

The rearrangement joins TRBV10-3 to TRBJ2-1; TRBD2 agrees at 8 bases. CDR1 and CDR2 (germline): ENHRY, SYGVKD. This CDR3 comprises 13 residues. The trim removed 10 bases at V and 6 bases at J, leaving 8 bases unmatched. This CDR3 is CATGGGGLNEQFF. CDR3 coding DNA: TGTGCCACCGGGGGGGGGGGTCTCAATGAGCAGTTCTTC.

This chain connects TRBV5-1 to TRBJ2-2; the match to TRBD2 covers 12 bases. Germline lookup yields CDR1 SGHRS and CDR2 YFSETQ. V shed 4 bases and J 5 bases; nucleotides not matched to a gene: 6. The CDR3 has 16 amino acids. CDR3 in amino acids: CASSELAGGGTGELFF. In DNA form, the CDR3 reads TGCGCCAGCAGCGAACTAGCGGGAGGTGGGACCGGGGAGCTGTTTTTT.

This clonotype was detected ten times or more. This chain uses TRBV2 with TRBJ1-5; D gene ambiguous. CDR3 size: 14 residues. V shed 2 bases and J shed 4 bases, with 9 bases lying between them. Germline loops: CDR1 SNHLY, CDR2 FYNNEI. The CDR3 region is CASSELTDNQPQHF. In DNA form, the CDR3 reads TGTGCCAGCAGTGAACTCACCGATAATCAGCCCCAGCATTTT.

The chain recombines TRBV5-1 with TRBJ2-5; D is unclear. This CDR3 has 14 residues. In germline, CDR1 is SGHRS, CDR2 YFSETQ. V dropped 0 bases and J dropped 5 bases, with 11 bases sitting between them. DNA for the CDR3: TGCGCCAGCAGCTTGGTTCCTATCTCGGAGACCCAGTACTTC. This gives the protein CASSLVPISETQYF.

This clonotype was seen repeatedly, ten times or more. This chain uses TRBV13 with TRBJ2-3; 9 nucleotides align to TRBD2. Germline V gene sequence: CDR1 PRHDT, CDR2 FYEKMQ (reference sequence). The CDR3 is 14 residues long. Trimming cost V 4 bases and J 3 bases; bases outside gene matches: 2. DNA for the CDR3: TGTGCCAGCAGCTCGACTAGCGGTACAGATACGCAGTATTTT. This gives the protein CASSSTSGTDTQYF.

This clonotype has ten or more counts. The chain employs TRBV5-1 and TRBJ2-5; TRBD1 might be the D (6 bases). Looked up from germline, CDR1 is SGHRS and CDR2 is YFSETQ. The V and J ends lost 2 bases and 2 bases respectively, with 10 bases between them. This CDR3 is 14 amino acids long. This CDR3 is CASSFPDRQETQYF. In DNA form, the CDR3 reads TGCGCCAGCAGCTTTCCGGACAGACAAGAGACCCAGTACTTC.

There are many counts of this clonotype. The chain's CDR3 is CASSLGTSGYTRSNEQFF. CDR3 DNA sequence: TGTGCCAGCAGCTTAGGGACTAGCGGGTACACTCGGTCCAATGAGCAGTTCTTC. V and J are TRBV7-2 and TRBJ2-1; 11 bases align to TRBD2. CDR1 and CDR2 from the germline V gene are SGHTA and FQGNSA. The CDR3 covers 18 residues. The junction had 11 bases not matched to a gene; V was cut back by 1 base and J by 6 bases.